The 32 T cell receptor beta chains below come from one sample, sequenced in a study of blood T cell repertoires in COVID-19. Only in-frame clones appear in the TCRdb table, and some are missing; sequencing was by immunoSEQ multiplex PCR. The sample lists about 130,000 clones, about 86% seen once, with about 2.4% in the top ten. Sequenced material: PBMCs or T cells enriched from blood (not recorded which). The receptors come from a man aged 35 to 55 with acute COVID-19.

The chain uses TRBV6-1 and TRBJ1-3, with 7 bases identical to TRBD1. This CDR3 comprises 15 residues. The ends lost 1 base at V and 4 bases at J; junction bases unmatched: 4. CDR1 is MNHNS, CDR2 SASEGT, per germline. CDR3 coding DNA: TGTGCCAGCAGTGAAGGACAGGGCATCGGAAACACCATATATTTT. Residues: CASSEGQGIGNTIYF.

This clone has only one observation. V usage is TRBV5-5 and J usage is TRBJ2-3; TRBD2 matches 13 bases. The germline CDR1 and CDR2 sequences are SGHKS and YYEKEE (reference sequence). Trimming took 0 bases from V and 4 from J; bases not matched to a gene: 2. This CDR3 spans 16 amino acids. CDR3 residues: CASSLGGLAGADTQYF. The CDR3 nucleotides read TGTGCCAGCAGCTTGGGCGGACTAGCGGGGGCAGATACGCAGTATTTT.

The rearrangement joins TRBV18 to TRBJ1-5; perhaps TRBD1 as D (5 bases). CDR1 is KGHSH and CDR2 is LQKENI in the germline V gene. The CDR3 spans 16 residues. Trimming pared 2 bases from V and 6 bases from J, leaving 17 bases between. CDR3 nucleotide sequence: TGTGCCAGCTCACCAGATGTGGGGGGTGGCGTTCAGCCCCAGCATTTT. Protein sequence: CASSPDVGGGVQPQHF.

This clone was detected only once. The rearrangement joins TRBV5-4 to TRBJ2-1; TRBD2 matches 8 bases. J lost 8 bases, V lost 4 bases, and 14 bases had no gene match. Germline V gene data show CDR1 as SGHNT and CDR2 as YYREEE (reference sequence). This CDR3 spans 16 amino acids. As DNA, the CDR3 is TGTGCCAGCAGCCTCCCCGGGGGGGAGGGCCGAGATGAGCAGTTCTTC. Translating gives CASSLPGGEGRDEQFF.

This chain joins TRBV21-1 and TRBJ2-6; the tabulated D call, TRBD1, remains unverified against the DNA. TRBV21-1 is recorded as a pseudogene. CDR3 length equals 19 residues. The DNA of the CDR3 is TGTGCCAGCAGCAAGTTGGACAGGTATTTAACCTCTGGGGCCAACGTCCTGACTTTC. Its protein product is CASSKLDRYLTSGANVLTF.

V usage is TRBV2 and J usage is TRBJ2-5, with 13 bases matching TRBD2. The CDR3 covers 15 residues. The V and J ends lost 6 bases and 7 bases, in that order; junction bases with no gene match: 8. Germline V gives CDR1 SNHLY, CDR2 FYNNEI. CDR3: CASSATSGGSGTQYF. CDR3 in DNA: TGTGCCAGCAGCGCGACTAGCGGGGGGTCCGGGACCCAGTACTTC.

The genes are TRBV21-1 and TRBJ1-2; the table's D call, TRBD1, was not checked against the DNA. TRBV21-1 has pseudogene status. This CDR3 is built from 16 residues. The chain's CDR3 is CASSLLTWTVNYGYTF. As DNA, the CDR3 is TGTGCCAGCAGCCTACTAACTTGGACAGTTAACTATGGCTACACCTTC.

CDR3: CASSLSRDRESYEQYF. The DNA for the CDR3 is TGTGCCAGCAGCTTAAGCCGGGACAGGGAATCCTACGAGCAGTACTTC. V is TRBV7-3 and J is TRBJ2-7, with 9 positions matching TRBD1. Trimming cost V 1 base and J 1 base; bases outside gene matches: 5. This CDR3 is 16 amino acids long. Per the germline V gene, CDR1 is SGHTA and CDR2 is FQGTGA.

This chain connects TRBV18 to TRBJ2-7; 7 nucleotides match TRBD1. Germline CDR1 is KGHSH and CDR2 is LQKENI. Losses at the gene ends were 4 bases for V and 2 bases for J; bases not matched to a gene: 5. This CDR3 spans 14 amino acids. CDR3 in amino acids: CASSLRDSTYEQYF. For the CDR3, the DNA is TGTGCCAGCTCACTCCGGGACAGCACCTACGAGCAGTACTTC.

This sequence joins TRBV11-2 and TRBJ1-4; weak D call: TRBD1 (6 bases). V lost 7 bases and J 3 bases, leaving 12 bases between the germline ends. This CDR3 has 14 amino acids. Germline assignment: CDR1 SGHAT and CDR2 FQNNGV. CDR3 protein: CASKGGGSNEKLFF. The CDR3 DNA reads TGTGCCAGCAAGGGAGGGGGTTCTAATGAAAAACTGTTTTTT.

The chain joins TRBV10-3 to TRBJ2-3; 12 nucleotides align to TRBD2. CDR1 and CDR2 (germline): ENHRY, SYGVKD. The CDR3 is 17 residues long. The junction had 3 bases not matched to a gene; V was cut back by 0 bases and J by 2 bases. CDR3 bases: TGTGCCATCAGTGAGTCGAGGACTAGCGGGAACACAGATACGCAGTATTTT. It specifies CAISESRTSGNTDTQYF.

The chain employs TRBV11-3 and TRBJ1-1, with 7 bases that match TRBD1. The germline CDR1 and CDR2 sequences are SGHNT and YENEEA. CDR3 length equals 13 residues. Trimming at V came to 5 bases and at J to 3 bases, leaving 3 bases not matched to a gene. CDR3 in amino acids: CASSRTGYTEAFF. The CDR3 DNA reads as TGTGCCAGCAGCAGGACAGGTTACACTGAAGCTTTCTTT.

The chain employs TRBV27 and TRBJ2-7; 9 nucleotides align to TRBD1. V trimming: 3 bases; J trimming: 0 bases; junction bases outside the gene matches: 15. The CDR3 sequence is 19 residues long. The germline V gene has CDR1 MNHEY and CDR2 SMNVEV (reference sequence). In DNA form, the CDR3 reads TGTGCCAGCAGTTTCCTCCGGACAGGGGCCGTAACGAGCTCCTACGAGCAGTACTTC. Amino acids: CASSFLRTGAVTSSYEQYF.

The chain employs TRBV24-1 and TRBJ2-7, with D maybe TRBD1 (6 bases). The germline V gene has CDR1 KGHDR and CDR2 SFDVKD. This CDR3 contains 15 residues. V gave up 3 bases and J gave up 2 bases, with 13 bases separating them. The CDR3 loop is CATSDPGEYPYEQYF. The CDR3, as DNA: TGTGCCACCAGTGATCCAGGGGAGTACCCCTACGAGCAGTACTTC.

The chain recombines TRBV9 with TRBJ1-5, with D possibly matching TRBD1 (5 bases). The germline V gene encodes CDR1 SGDLS and CDR2 YYNGEE. The ends were cut back, 0 bases at V and 1 base at J, with 8 bases in the middle. The CDR3 loop spans 15 amino acids. The CDR3: CASSVEGVSNQPQHF. The CDR3 coding sequence is TGTGCCAGCAGCGTAGAAGGGGTGAGCAATCAGCCCCAGCATTTT.

The V and J genes are TRBV7-9 and TRBJ2-3; TRBD2 aligns across 9 bases. V lost 7 bases and J lost 2; bases outside the gene matches: 13. Germline CDR1 reads SEHNR; CDR2 reads FQNEAQ (reference sequence). CDR3 length: 17 amino acids. CDR3 sequence reads: CASTQTGTSIPTDTQYF. As DNA, the CDR3 is TGTGCCAGCACCCAGACCGGGACTAGCATCCCCACAGATACGCAGTATTTT.

This clone was counted between two and nine times. The chain combines TRBV15 with TRBJ1-2, with TRBD1 as a possible D gene (5 bases). The germline V gene encodes CDR1 LNHNV and CDR2 YYDKDF (reference sequence). The CDR3 consists of 16 residues. The V end lost 0 bases, the J end lost 6 bases, and 17 bases lay between the germline ends. As DNA, the CDR3 is TGTGCCACCAGCAGAGAAGAAGAAAGACAGATCAATGGCTACACCTTC. Protein sequence: CATSREEERQINGYTF. The full variable domain, with the rest looked up from reference TRBV15 and TRBJ1-2, is DAMVIQNPRYQVTQFGKPVTLSCSQTLNHNVMYWYQQKSSQAPKLLFHYYDKDFNNEADTPDNFQSRRPNTSFCFLDIRSPGLGDTAMYLCATSREEERQINGYTFGSGTRLTVV.

A few counts support this clone. Other nucleotide sequences in the sample specify the same CDR3. V is TRBV6-5 and J is TRBJ1-6; no definite D call. CDR3 length equals 15 residues. The germline V gene encodes CDR1 MNHEY and CDR2 SVGAGI. Trimming shortened V by 7 bases and J by 0 bases, and 10 bases separated the two germline ends. The CDR3 nucleotides read TGTGCCAGCAAAAGGGAGAGCTCCTATAATTCACCCCTCCACTTT. Its translation: CASKRESSYNSPLHF.

CDR3 coding DNA: TGTGCCAGCAGCCTTCGGACTAGCGGTTCCTACGAGCAGTACTTC. Amino acids: CASSLRTSGSYEQYF. This sequence joins TRBV3-1 (or the pseudogene TRBV3-2) and TRBJ2-7; 10 bases are shared with TRBD2. The CDR3 totals 15 residues. Unmatched junction bases numbered 4, after V lost 4 bases and J lost 1 base. CDR1 is LGHDT, CDR2 YNNKEL, per germline (reference sequence).

This chain uses TRBV19 with TRBJ2-7; weak D call: TRBD1 (5 bases). Germline V gene data show CDR1 as LNHDA and CDR2 as SQIVND (reference sequence). The CDR3 extends over 14 amino acids. V dropped 6 bases and J dropped 2 bases, with 14 bases sitting between them. CDR3 nucleotide sequence: TGTGCCAGTAGGGTCGACAGCCCTCCCTACGAGCAGTACTTC. Translated, it gives CASRVDSPPYEQYF. The entire variable domain, with the rest obtained from reference TRBV19 and TRBJ2-7, is as follows: DGGITQSPKYLFRKEGQNVTLSCEQNLNHDAMYWYRQDPGQGLRLIYYSQIVNDFQKGDIAEGYSVSREKKESFPLTVTSAQKNPTAFYLCASRVDSPPYEQYFGPGTRLTVT.

The chain joins TRBV7-3 to TRBJ1-1; tentatively, D is TRBD1 (6 bases). Germline V gene data show CDR1 as SGHTA and CDR2 as FQGTGA. The V and J ends lost 9 bases and 3 bases respectively, with 8 bases between them. The CDR3 is made up of 11 amino acids. DNA of the CDR3: TGTGCCAGGGGACATTACACTGAAGCTTTCTTT. Protein sequence: CARGHYTEAFF.

This clone was seen more than once but under ten times. The CDR3 spells CASKNRVGDSTEAFF. Written as DNA, the CDR3 is TGTGCCAGCAAAAATCGAGTAGGGGATAGCACTGAAGCTTTCTTT. The chain links TRBV2 to TRBJ1-1; maybe TRBD1 (5 bases). The V gene's germline CDR1 is SNHLY and CDR2 FYNNEI. CDR3 size: 15 residues. With 7 bases removed from V and 4 bases from J, the gap between germline ends came to 19 bases. The whole variable domain, filled in from reference TRBV2 and TRBJ1-1, reads EPEVTQTPSHQVTQMGQEVILRCVPISNHLYFYWYRQILGQKVEFLVSFYNNEISEKSEIFDDQFSVERPDGSNFTLKIRSTKLEDSAMYFCASKNRVGDSTEAFFGQGTRLTVV.

This clone has just one count. The chain uses TRBV19 and TRBJ1-2; 7 bases match TRBD1. CDR1 is LNHDA, CDR2 SQIVND, per germline (reference sequence). Germline trimming cut 4 bases from V and 5 bases from J; bases unmatched to any gene: 10. The CDR3 spans 15 residues. The CDR3 loop reads CASSNPGQSYYGYTF. Here the CDR3 DNA reads TGTGCCAGTAGTAACCCGGGACAGAGTTATTATGGCTACACCTTC. Filled out from reference TRBV19 and TRBJ1-2, the complete variable domain reads DGGITQSPKYLFRKEGQNVTLSCEQNLNHDAMYWYRQDPGQGLRLIYYSQIVNDFQKGDIAEGYSVSREKKESFPLTVTSAQKNPTAFYLCASSNPGQSYYGYTFGSGTRLTVV.

This chain joins TRBV5-4 and TRBJ1-1; D perhaps matches TRBD1 (5 bases). V was pared by 3 bases and J by 3 bases, with 6 bases between. The length of the CDR3 is 12 residues. CDR1 is SGHNT, CDR2 YYREEE, per germline (reference sequence). CDR3 sequence reads: CASSWGDTEAFF. In DNA form, the CDR3 reads TGTGCCAGCAGCTGGGGGGACACTGAAGCTTTCTTT. Full variable domain (outside the CDR3, taken from reference TRBV5-4 and TRBJ1-1): ETGVTQSPTHLIKTRGQQVTLRCSSQSGHNTVSWYQQALGQGPQFIFQYYREEENGRGNFPPRFSGLQFPNYSSELNVNALELDDSALYLCASSWGDTEAFFGQGTRLTVV.

The chain is built from TRBV7-2 and TRBJ1-2; 9 positions agree with TRBD1. The V and J ends lost 3 bases and 8 bases, in that order; junction bases with no gene match: 10. The CDR3 is 15 residues long. Germline CDR1 SGHTA, CDR2 FQGNSA. The CDR3 DNA reads TGTGCCAGCAGCTTTTCTGCGGGACAGGGAGGGGGCTACACCTTC. The encoded protein is CASSFSAGQGGGYTF.

This chain joins TRBV3-1 (or the pseudogene TRBV3-2) and TRBJ1-1; D unresolved. The CDR3 consists of 14 residues. CDR1 is LGHDT and CDR2 is YNNKEL in the germline V gene (reference sequence). The V gene lost 4 bases and the J gene lost 0 bases, with 9 bases spanning the gap. The CDR3 bases are TGTGCCAGCAGCCTCCCGGGTGTGAACACTGAAGCTTTCTTT. This gives the protein CASSLPGVNTEAFF.

This chain links TRBV19 with TRBJ2-7, with 11 bases lining up with TRBD2. V lost 5 bases to trimming and J lost 4 bases; unmatched junction nucleotides: 4. Germline loops: CDR1 LNHDA, CDR2 SQIVND (reference sequence). The CDR3 length is 14 residues. The CDR3 DNA reads TGTGCCAGTAGTCTAGCGGGAGGCGGGTACGAGCAGTACTTC. It yields the protein CASSLAGGGYEQYF.

The CDR3 protein is CASSWTRGTEAFF. For the CDR3, the DNA is TGCGCCAGCAGCTGGACCCGGGGCACTGAAGCTTTCTTT. V and J are TRBV5-1 and TRBJ1-1; D ambiguous. This CDR3 has 13 amino acids. Germline CDR1 SGHRS, CDR2 YFSETQ. V lost 3 bases, J lost 4 bases, and 10 bases lay in between.

This clone was recorded once. The V call is TRBV4-2, the J call TRBJ1-3, with D unresolved. This CDR3 is built from 17 residues. V was shortened by 0 bases and J by 2 bases, with 14 bases between the two germline ends. Germline CDR1 and CDR2: LGHNA and YNFKEQ. This chain's CDR3 is CASSQEARSDTGNTIYF. The CDR3 nucleotides are TGTGCCAGCAGCCAAGAGGCCAGATCAGACACTGGAAACACCATATATTTT.

The rearrangement joins TRBV5-6 to TRBJ1-5; no reliable D call. CDR3 length: 13 residues. Trimming cost V 5 bases and J 8 bases, with 14 bases left between them. The V gene's germline CDR1 is SGHDT and CDR2 YYEEEE. The CDR3 loop is CASSSLQEEPQHF. CDR3 in DNA: TGTGCCAGCAGTTCACTCCAGGAGGAGCCCCAGCATTTT. Together with reference TRBV5-6 and TRBJ1-5, the CDR3 gives the full variable domain: DAGVTQSPTHLIKTRGQQVTLRCSPKSGHDTVSWYQQALGQGPQFIFQYYEEEERQRGNFPDRFSGHQFPNYSSELNVNALLLGDSALYLCASSSLQEEPQHFGDGTRLSIL.

The chain links TRBV3-1 (or the pseudogene TRBV3-2) to TRBJ2-7; TRBD2 matches 10 bases. The germline gives CDR1 LGHDT, CDR2 YNNKEL (reference sequence). Trimming took 4 bases from V and 4 from J; bases not matched to a gene: 1. The CDR3 contains 13 residues. The CDR3 nucleotides read TGTGCCAGCAGCCGAGCGGGAGGGTACGAGCAGTACTTC. As protein: CASSRAGGYEQYF.

The chain's CDR3 is CASTGGSNEQFF. CDR3 sequence (DNA): TGTGCCAGCACGGGGGGGTCCAATGAGCAGTTCTTC. This sequence joins TRBV6-5 and TRBJ2-1, with 8 bases fitting TRBD2. The germline gives CDR1 MNHEY, CDR2 SVGAGI. The junction had 2 bases not matched to a gene; V was cut back by 7 bases and J by 6 bases. The CDR3 is made up of 12 amino acids.